These T cell receptor beta chains were read from a single sample in a study of blood T cell repertoires in COVID-19. Libraries were prepared by immunoSEQ multiplex PCR; TCRdb keeps only in-frame clonotypes and omits some of them. The sample has about 220,000 clones; around four fifths are singletons. The sequenced sample was peripheral blood. All receptors come from a man aged 25 to 40 with active or convalescent COVID-19. The CDR3 runs from the conserved cysteine through the conserved F or W. D genes are given only for firm matches. Clone size, where shown, is once, few, many, or a class for clones that have expanded.

j_call	clone_size	d_call	v_call	cdr3_nt	cdr3_aa
TRBJ2-7	NA	TRBD1	TRBV9	TGTGCCAGCAGCGTAGAGGGACAGGGGAATCGCGAGCAGTACTTC	CASSVEGQGNREQYF
TRBJ2-7	NA	TRBD2	TRBV9	TGTGCCAGCAGCCCCGGGACTATCGGCGAGCAGTACTTC	CASSPGTIGEQYF
TRBJ1-4	once	TRBD1	TRBV4-1	TGCGCCAGCAGCCAGGACAGGGCAACTAATGAAAAACTGTTTTTT	CASSQDRATNEKLFF
TRBJ1-3	NA	NA	TRBV6-7	TGTGCCAGCAGGGTCCGGGGGTCCTCCGGCGGGCTTGGAAACACCATATATTTT	CASRVRGSSGGLGNTIYF
TRBJ1-1	NA	TRBD1	TRBV9	TGTGCCAGCAGCGAGGCCCCAGGGGGATACACTGAAGCTTTCTTT	CASSEAPGGYTEAFF
TRBJ1-5	NA	NA	TRBV5-6	TGTGCCAGCAGCACGTCCACAGGGTGGGCTGGCAATCAGCCCCAGCATTTT	CASSTSTGWAGNQPQHF
TRBJ2-7	NA	NA	TRBV20-1	TGCAGTGCTAGTAGCGGCGGAACCTACGAGCAGTACTTC	CSASSGGTYEQYF
TRBJ1-1	few	NA	TRBV14	TGTGCCAGCAGCCAACCGGGGATGAACACTGAAGCTTTCTTT	CASSQPGMNTEAFF
TRBJ2-3	NA	TRBD2	TRBV6-5	TGTGCCAGCAGTAGGACTAGCGGGTGGGCAGATACGCAGTATTTT	CASSRTSGWADTQYF
TRBJ2-7	NA	NA	TRBV5-3	TGTGCCAGAAGCTTGGCTTCCGGGACACGGACCTACGAGCAGTACTTC	CARSLASGTRTYEQYF
TRBJ2-5	NA	TRBD1	TRBV10-3	TGTGCCATCAGTGACCCCACAGGGGGAGAGGAGACCCAGTACTTC	CAISDPTGGEETQYF
TRBJ1-5	NA	NA	TRBV4-1	TGCGCCAGCAGCCAAGACTCCGGGAATCAGCCCCAGCATTTT	CASSQDSGNQPQHF
TRBJ2-2	NA	TRBD2	TRBV13	TGTGCCAGCAGCTTAGAACTAGCGGGGGAAGAAACCGGGGAGCTGTTTTTT	CASSLELAGEETGELFF
TRBJ1-5	NA	TRBD1	TRBV7-7	TGTGCCAGCAGCATAACACACAGGGGCCGTCGTCAGCCCCAGCATTTT	CASSITHRGRRQPQHF
TRBJ1-2	NA	NA	TRBV14	TGTGCCAGCAGCCAGCAGTCGTTTGGCTACACCTTC	CASSQQSFGYTF
TRBJ2-3	NA	NA	TRBV6-6	TGTGCCAGCAGTTACCGGGACACAGATACGCAGTATTTT	CASSYRDTDTQYF
TRBJ1-1	NA	NA	TRBV5-1	TGCGCCAGCAGCGAATTCCAGGACACGAACACTGAAGCTTTCTTT	CASSEFQDTNTEAFF
TRBJ2-4	NA	TRBD1	TRBV15	TGTGCCACCAGCAGAGATAATCGCCAGGGGGTAGCCAAAAACATTCAGTACTTC	CATSRDNRQGVAKNIQYF
TRBJ1-1	NA	NA	TRBV6-5	TGTGCCAGCAGTTACTCGTCGTCCGGGAACACTGAAGCTTTCTTT	CASSYSSSGNTEAFF